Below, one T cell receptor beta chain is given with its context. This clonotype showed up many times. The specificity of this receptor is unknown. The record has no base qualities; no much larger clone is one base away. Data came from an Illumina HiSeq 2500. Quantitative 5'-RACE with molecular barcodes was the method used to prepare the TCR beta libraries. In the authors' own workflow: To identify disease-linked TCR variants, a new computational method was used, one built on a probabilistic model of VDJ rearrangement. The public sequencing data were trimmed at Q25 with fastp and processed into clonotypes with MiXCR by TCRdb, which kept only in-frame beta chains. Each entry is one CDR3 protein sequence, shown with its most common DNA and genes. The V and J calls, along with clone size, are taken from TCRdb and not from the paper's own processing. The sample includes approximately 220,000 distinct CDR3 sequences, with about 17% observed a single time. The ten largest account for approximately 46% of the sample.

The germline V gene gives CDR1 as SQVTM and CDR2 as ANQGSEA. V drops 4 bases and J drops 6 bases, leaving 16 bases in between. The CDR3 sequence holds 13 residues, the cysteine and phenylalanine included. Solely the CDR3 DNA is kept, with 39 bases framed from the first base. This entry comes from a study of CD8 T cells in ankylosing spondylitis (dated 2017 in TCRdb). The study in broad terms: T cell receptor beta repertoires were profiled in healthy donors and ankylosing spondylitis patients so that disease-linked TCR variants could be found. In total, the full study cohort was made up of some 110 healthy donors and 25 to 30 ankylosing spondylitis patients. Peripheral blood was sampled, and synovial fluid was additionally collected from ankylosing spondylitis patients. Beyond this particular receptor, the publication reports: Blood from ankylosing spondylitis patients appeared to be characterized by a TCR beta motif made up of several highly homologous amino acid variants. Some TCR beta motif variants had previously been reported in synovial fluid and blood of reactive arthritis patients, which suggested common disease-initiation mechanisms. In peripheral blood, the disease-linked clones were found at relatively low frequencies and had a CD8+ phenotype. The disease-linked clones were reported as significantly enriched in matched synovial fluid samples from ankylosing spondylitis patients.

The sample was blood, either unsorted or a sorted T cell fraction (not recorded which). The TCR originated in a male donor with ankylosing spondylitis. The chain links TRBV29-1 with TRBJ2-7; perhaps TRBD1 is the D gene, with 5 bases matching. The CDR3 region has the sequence CSVGAGSSSEQYF. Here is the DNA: TGCAGCGTTGGGGCAGGGTCGTCGTCCGAGCAGTACTTC.